The entry below gives a single T cell receptor (beta chain) sequence along with its context. Its antigen is not identified. The PCR contained 60 Vbeta and 13 Jbeta primers. Sequenced by immunoSEQ multiplex PCR; TCRdb stores in-frame clones only, minus some. The sample has some 130,000 clones, about 85% seen once. The CDR3 has 14 residues. J was trimmed by 5 bases and V by 3 bases; bases with no gene match: 3. Looked up from germline, CDR1 is SGHTA and CDR2 is FQGNSA. This record belongs to a study of cytomegalovirus exposure and HLA in healthy donors. Study-wide results and limits: Whilst most TCR sequences proved rare, a subset of public TCRs occurred across many donors.

The sequenced material came from PBMCs. J is TRBJ2-3 and V is TRBV7-2; 9 bases agree with TRBD2. This clonotype was obtained from a boy aged 10-17 years in good health and CMV-seronegative. The chain's CDR3 is CASSFAGGGDTQYF. The CDR3, as DNA: TGTGCCAGCAGCTTTGCGGGAGGGGGAGATACGCAGTATTTT. Full variable domain (remainder filled in from reference TRBV7-2 and TRBJ2-3): GAGVSQSPSNKVTEKGKDVELRCDPISGHTALYWYRQSLGQGLEFLIYFQGNSAPDKSGLPSDRFSAERTGGSVSTLTIQRTQQEDSAVYLCASSFAGGGDTQYFGPGTRLTVL.